Listed here are 2 T cell receptor beta chains from one sample, sequenced in a study of blood T cell repertoires in COVID-19. Clones were sequenced by immunoSEQ multiplex PCR, and TCRdb holds only the in-frame ones, with some missing. The sample shows a few hundred thousand clones, roughly 84% of them seen only once. The sequenced sample was peripheral blood. The origin of the receptors is a woman in her forties who had recovered from COVID-19.

This rearrangement joins TRBV25-1 to TRBJ1-1; tentative D call: TRBD1 (6 bases). The CDR3 is 14 residues long. Trimming took 4 bases from V and 7 from J, leaving 16 bases between them. Looked up from germline, CDR1 is MGHDK and CDR2 is SYGVNS. CDR3 DNA: TGTGCCAGCAGTGGGGGGGGCGCCGTAGGTGAAGCTTTCTTT. Translating gives CASSGGGAVGEAFF.

The chain links TRBV5-1 to TRBJ2-5; D gene ambiguous. The CDR3 consists of 14 residues. CDR1 and CDR2 from the germline V gene are SGHRS and YFSETQ. Trimming took 1 base from V and 5 from J, leaving 12 bases between them. The CDR3 nucleotides read TGCGCCAGCAGCTTGATTTCCACTGAGGAGACCCAGTACTTC. Translation: CASSLISTEETQYF. Together with reference TRBV5-1 and TRBJ2-5, the CDR3 gives the full variable domain: KAGVTQTPRYLIKTRGQQVTLSCSPISGHRSVSWYQQTPGQGLQFLFEYFSETQRNKGNFPGRFSGRQFSNSRSEMNVSTLELGDSALYLCASSLISTEETQYFGPGTRLLVL.